Listed below are T cell receptor beta chains from one sample, sequenced in a study of T cells expressing NK-cell markers. TCRdb reanalyzed the 5' RACE reads and collapses them to one entry per CDR3 protein, without DNA. Here the sample table reports 450,000 to 600,000 distinct CDR3 sequences. The sample comprised blood T cells: a sorted CD56 or NKG2C T cell subset, CD4+ or CD8+ T cells, or bulk PBMC T cells (not recorded which). These receptors came from a man aged 18 to 29 in good health. The CDR3 runs from the conserved cysteine through the conserved F or W.

V gene	J gene	CDR3 protein
TRBV29-1	TRBJ1-2	CGKYGPEGYTF
TRBV5-5	TRBJ1-2	CASSFFAGGRNGYTF
TRBV9	TRBJ1-2	CASSVGLRTANYGYTF
TRBV5-5	TRBJ1-2	CASSLRDRSYGYTF
TRBV4-1	TRBJ2-5	CASSQALVWETQYF
TRBV5-1	TRBJ1-1	CASSKQPRDSYTEAFF
TRBV4-2	TRBJ1-3	CASSQDRATSFSGNTIYF
TRBV12-3/TRBV12-4	TRBJ2-6	CASSPPEGANVLTF
TRBV7-8	TRBJ2-1	CASSFREGLNEQFF
TRBV7-2	TRBJ1-6	CASSFGSPPLHF
TRBV4-2	TRBJ1-2	CASSQDGSNYGYTF
TRBV20-1	TRBJ2-4	CSASGTKNIQYF
TRBV27	TRBJ2-3	CATSPETVRTDTQYF
TRBV12-3/TRBV12-4	TRBJ2-3	CASSPPQGHTDTQYF
TRBV20-1	TRBJ2-3	CSLTLGHLTDTQYF
TRBV12-3/TRBV12-4	TRBJ1-1	CASSTGGLEAFF
TRBV15	TRBJ2-1	CATSRGGTGFYNEQFF
TRBV12-3/TRBV12-4	TRBJ2-1	CASSSLAGGPEQFF
TRBV30	TRBJ2-1	CAWRTGIGYNEQFF
TRBV13	TRBJ2-5	CASTASGHKTQYF
TRBV11-2	TRBJ1-2	CASSWYPYGYTF
TRBV4-2	TRBJ1-1	CASSRLGTGNTEAFF
TRBV20-1	TRBJ1-3	CSVGTSRGNTIYF
TRBV6-5	TRBJ2-6	CATSSGEGAGANVLTF
TRBV12-3/TRBV12-4	TRBJ1-1	CASSARGTHTEAFF
TRBV5-1	TRBJ1-2	CASSLVSGPRRGYGYTF
TRBV9	TRBJ1-2	CASSVAWDPVGYGYTF
TRBV7-9	TRBJ2-1	CASSLIPGAKALSSYNEQFF
TRBV12-3/TRBV12-4	TRBJ2-2	CASSPLDRQVSTGELFF
TRBV20-1	TRBJ1-5	CSALGQFGNQPQHF
TRBV6-2/TRBV6-3	TRBJ1-2	CASSYGTMTYGYTF
TRBV19	TRBJ2-1	CASSIEGRGGEQFF
TRBV25-1	TRBJ1-1	CASSELVNTEAFF
TRBV28	TRBJ1-2	CASRDRVGYTF
TRBV4-3	TRBJ2-5	CASSQVRSPQETQYF
TRBV7-3	TRBJ2-2	CASSSNTLSGRGLGGELFF
TRBV27	TRBJ2-6	CASSWVSSSGANVLTF
TRBV7-9	TRBJ2-1	CASSPPFYDEQFF
TRBV30	TRBJ1-5	CAGGTGHNQPQHF
TRBV6-2/TRBV6-3	TRBJ2-3	CASRAMGPVTDTQYF
TRBV2	TRBJ1-5	CASSDEGDRGQPQHF
TRBV27	TRBJ2-1	CASSLNGWTEQFF
TRBV5-1	TRBJ2-1	CASSLGTGGKEQFF
TRBV7-8	TRBJ2-5	CASSNMIRGLETQYF
TRBV20-1	TRBJ2-1	CSARGSSGSWDNEQFF
TRBV6-5	TRBJ1-5	CASSYRDRGHEGNQPQHF
TRBV12-3/TRBV12-4	TRBJ2-2	CASSWAGGGTGELFF
TRBV6-1	TRBJ2-2	CASRMTSGANTGELFF
TRBV10-3	TRBJ2-3	CAISPGSGRAGTDTQYF
TRBV20-1	TRBJ2-3	CSAPLPRAGVDTQYF
TRBV6-2/TRBV6-3	TRBJ1-1	CASRFDGLYTEAFF
TRBV5-1	TRBJ1-4	CASSPTAEPGEKLFF